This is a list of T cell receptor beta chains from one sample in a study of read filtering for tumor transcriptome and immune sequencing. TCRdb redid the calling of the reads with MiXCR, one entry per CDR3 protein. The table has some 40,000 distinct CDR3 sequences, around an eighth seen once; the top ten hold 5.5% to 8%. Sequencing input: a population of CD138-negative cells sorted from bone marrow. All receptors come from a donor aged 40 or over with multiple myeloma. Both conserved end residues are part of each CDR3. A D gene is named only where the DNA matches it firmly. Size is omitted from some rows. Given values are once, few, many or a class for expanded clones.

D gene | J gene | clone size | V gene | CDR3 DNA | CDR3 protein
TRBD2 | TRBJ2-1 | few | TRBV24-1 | TGTGCCACCAGTGATTCGAGCGGGGCATCCTACAATGAGCAGTTCTTC | CATSDSSGASYNEQFF
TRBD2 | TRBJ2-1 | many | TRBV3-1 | TGTGCCAGCAGCCCCGGGAGGAGCTCCTACAATGAGCAGTTCTTC | CASSPGRSSYNEQFF
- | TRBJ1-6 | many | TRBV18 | TGTGCCAGCTCACCCGGACCGAGCTTCAATTCACCCCTCCACTTT | CASSPGPSFNSPLHF
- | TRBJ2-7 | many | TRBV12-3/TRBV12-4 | TGTGCCAGCAGCTGGGGCAGGGGGGGCTACGAGCAGTACTTC | CASSWGRGGYEQYF
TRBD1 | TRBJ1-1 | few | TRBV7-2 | TGTGCCAGCAGCTTAGGGGACAGGGGGAGTAACACTGAAGCTTTCTTT | CASSLGDRGSNTEAFF
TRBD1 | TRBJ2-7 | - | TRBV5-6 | TGTGCCAGCAGCCTGACAGGGTCCTACGAGCAGTACTTC | CASSLTGSYEQYF
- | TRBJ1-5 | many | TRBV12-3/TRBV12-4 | TGTGCCAGCAGTTTATCTCGCAATCAGCCCCAGCATTTT | CASSLSRNQPQHF
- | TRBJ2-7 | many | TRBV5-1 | TGCGCCAGCAGCTTTGAGAGCGGGCGGGTCTACGAGCAGTACTTC | CASSFESGRVYEQYF
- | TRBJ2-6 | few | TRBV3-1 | TGTGCCAGCAGCCCTAGTACCTCTGGGGCCAACGTCCTGACTTTC | CASSPSTSGANVLTF
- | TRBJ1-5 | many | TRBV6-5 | TGTGCCAGCAGGCCAGGAGAGCCCCAGCATTTT | CASRPGEPQHF
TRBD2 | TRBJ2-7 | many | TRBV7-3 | TGTGCCAGCAGCCCCTCTAGCGGGAGGGCCTCCCAGCAGTACTTC | CASSPSSGRASQQYF
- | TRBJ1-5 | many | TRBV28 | TGTGCCAGCAGACCTGGCTCAGGGTTCCATCAGCCCCAGCATTTT | CASRPGSGFHQPQHF
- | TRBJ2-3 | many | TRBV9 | TGTGCCAGCAGCGTAGGGACAGCACCAGATACGCAGTATTTT | CASSVGTAPDTQYF
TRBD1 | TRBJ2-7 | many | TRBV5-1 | TGTGCCAGCAGCTCAGGGGGACAGACCTCCTACGAGCAGTACTTC | CASSSGGQTSYEQYF
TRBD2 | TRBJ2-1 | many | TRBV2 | TGTGCCGCGATGGGGCGGGAGCACTTAAACTACAATGAGCAGTTCTTC | CAAMGREHLNYNEQFF
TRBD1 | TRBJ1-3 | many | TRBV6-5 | TGTGCCGCCGGGACAGGGGATGCTGGAAACACCATATATTTT | CAAGTGDAGNTIYF
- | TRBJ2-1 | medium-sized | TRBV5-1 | TGCGCCAGCAGCTTGTCCCGAGGCGGGCAGTTCTTC | CASSLSRGGQFF
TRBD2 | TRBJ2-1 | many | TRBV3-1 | TGTGCCAGCAGCCAAGTCCTGCGTAGCGGGACTGTGTTCTTC | CASSQVLRSGTVFF
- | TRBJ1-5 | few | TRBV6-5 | TGTGCCAGCAGCCCCCGGGGACGGATGAATCAGCCCCAGCATTTT | CASSPRGRMNQPQHF
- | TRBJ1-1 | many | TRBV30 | TGTGCCTGGAGGATGGGGGGGGTCAAAGCTTTCTTT | CAWRMGGVKAFF
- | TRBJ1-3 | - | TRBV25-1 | TGTGCCAGCAGTGTCGGACGGGAGTCCTGTGGCAACACCATATATTTT | CASSVGRESCGNTIYF
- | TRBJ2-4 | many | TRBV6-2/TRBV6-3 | TGCCCCCATTGGGCTAGCCGGGGCAAAAACATTCAGTACTTC | CPHWASRGKNIQYF
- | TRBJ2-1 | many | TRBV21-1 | TGTGCCAGCAGCAAACTAGCGGAAAAGCCCAATAACCTGGCCTACAATGAGCAGTTCTTC | CASSKLAEKPNNLAYNEQFF
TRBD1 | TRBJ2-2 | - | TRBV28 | TGTGCCAGCAGAGTAAGACAGGGGAGTACCAGGGAGCTGCTTTTT | CASRVRQGSTRELLF
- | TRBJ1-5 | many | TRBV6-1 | TGTGCCAGCAGTGAATGGGACGGTAATAGCAATCAGCCCCAGCATTTT | CASSEWDGNSNQPQHF
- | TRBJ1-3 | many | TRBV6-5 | TGTGCCAGCAGTTACGGGGACAAAAGGGGAAACACCATATATTTT | CASSYGDKRGNTIYF
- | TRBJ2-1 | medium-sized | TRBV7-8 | TGTGCCAGCGGAACAGAGGGTGAGCAGTTCTTC | CASGTEGEQFF
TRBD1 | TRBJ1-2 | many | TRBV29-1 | TGCAGCGGTGTTGGACAGGTCTATGGCTACACCTTC | CSGVGQVYGYTF
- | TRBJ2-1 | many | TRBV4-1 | TGCGCCAGCAGCCAAGAAGCGGACTCCTACAATGAGCAGTTCTTC | CASSQEADSYNEQFF
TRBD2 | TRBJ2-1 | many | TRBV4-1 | TGCGCCAGCAGCCAGATATACCCGGGACTAACCTACAATGAGCAGTTCTTC | CASSQIYPGLTYNEQFF
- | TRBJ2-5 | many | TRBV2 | TGTGCCAGCAAGATGGTCGCCACGCAAGAGACCCAGTACTTC | CASKMVATQETQYF
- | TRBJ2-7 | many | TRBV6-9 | TGTGCCAGCATTTGCCGCTCGAAACCGCACAAATACGAGCAGTACTTC | CASICRSKPHKYEQYF
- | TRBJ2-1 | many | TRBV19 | TGTGCCAGTAGTATAGACCGACTAGTCCATGAGCAGTTCTTC | CASSIDRLVHEQFF
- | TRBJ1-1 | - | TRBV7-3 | TGTGCCAGCAGCACCTCTCGGAACACTGAAGCTTTCTTT | CASSTSRNTEAFF
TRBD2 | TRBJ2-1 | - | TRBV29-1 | TGCAGCGTTGAAGAGGGTAGCGGGACCAAGGAGCAGTTCTTC | CSVEEGSGTKEQFF